These T cell receptor beta chains were read from a single sample in a study of blood T cell repertoires in COVID-19. Using immunoSEQ multiplex PCR, the repertoire was profiled, and TCRdb retains in-frame clones only, with some absent. The profile shows nearly 250,000 clones, 86% of them singletons. The sequenced sample consisted of PBMCs or T cells enriched from blood (not recorded which). These receptors all stem from a woman between 45 and 60 years old who had recovered from COVID-19. Each CDR3 is given with its conserved first and last residue. Each record gives: J gene, D gene, clone size, V gene, CDR3 protein, CDR3 DNA. A D gene is named only where the DNA matches it firmly. Size values are once, few and many counts, or a class for expanded clones, and some rows have none.

>TRBJ2-7|TRBD1|-|TRBV6-6
CASIWDRGSYEQYF
TGTGCCAGCATTTGGGACAGGGGATCGTACGAGCAGTACTTC
>TRBJ1-2|TRBD1|-|TRBV9
CASSAGQGAGGYTF
TGTGCCAGCAGCGCTGGACAGGGGGCGGGTGGCTACACCTTC
>TRBJ2-2|-|-|TRBV18
CASSPGRQAPGTGELFF
TGTGCCAGCTCACCGGGGAGACAGGCCCCGGGCACCGGGGAGCTGTTTTTT
>TRBJ2-1|-|-|TRBV19
CASKVKLGVNEQFF
TGTGCCAGTAAAGTTAAGCTTGGAGTTAATGAGCAGTTCTTC
>TRBJ1-2|-|-|TRBV21-1
CASRLAREPGYTF
TGTGCCAGCAGGTTAGCCAGGGAACCCGGCTACACCTTC
>TRBJ2-1|TRBD2|few|TRBV4-2
CASSQVTSDEQFF
TGTGCCAGCAGCCAAGTTACTAGCGATGAGCAGTTCTTC
>TRBJ1-6|-|-|TRBV30
CAWSVLGPTVESPLHF
TGTGCCTGGAGTGTACTGGGCCCGACAGTGGAATCACCCCTCCACTTT
>TRBJ2-7|-|-|TRBV11-2
CASSLDYHEQYF
TGTGCCAGCAGCTTAGACTACCACGAGCAGTACTTC
>TRBJ2-3|-|-|TRBV4-3
CASSQEGRGSAQYF
TGCGCCAGCAGCCAAGAGGGTCGGGGGTCGGCGCAGTATTTT
>TRBJ2-1|TRBD2|-|TRBV5-1
CASSPPRVGGRGNEQFF
TGCGCCAGCAGCCCACCGCGGGTGGGCGGGAGAGGCAATGAGCAGTTCTTC
>TRBJ1-1|-|-|TRBV7-6
CASSPTAGTTEAFF
TGTGCCAGCAGCCCTACCGCGGGGACCACTGAAGCTTTCTTT
>TRBJ2-7|TRBD2|-|TRBV11-2
CASNPLGGDYTSYEQYF
TGTGCCAGCAACCCCCTCGGGGGGGACTATACCTCCTACGAGCAGTACTTC
>TRBJ1-4|TRBD1|-|TRBV10-3
CAIRPSGTGVEKLFF
TGTGCCATCAGGCCCTCCGGGACAGGGGTTGAAAAACTGTTTTTT
>TRBJ2-1|-|-|TRBV19
CASSHRGGSYNEQFF
TGTGCCAGTAGTCATAGGGGGGGTTCCTACAATGAGCAGTTCTTC
>TRBJ1-2|-|few|TRBV18
CASSPGYGYTF
TGTGCCAGCTCCCCCGGCTATGGCTACACCTTC
>TRBJ2-7|TRBD1|few|TRBV28
CASSSSGTGSYEQYF
TGTGCCAGCAGTTCCTCAGGGACAGGGTCCTACGAGCAGTACTTC
>TRBJ2-1|TRBD1|-|TRBV14
CASSRTGVRNEQFF
TGTGCCAGCAGTCGGACAGGGGTTCGCAATGAGCAGTTCTTC
>TRBJ2-2|TRBD2|few|TRBV7-3
CASSRTSGTGELFF
TGTGCCAGCAGCCGGACTAGCGGAACCGGGGAGCTGTTTTTT
>TRBJ1-1|-|-|TRBV7-6
CASSLVPTRASNTEAFF
TGTGCCAGCAGCTTAGTTCCAACTCGTGCTTCGAACACTGAAGCTTTCTTT
>TRBJ2-3|-|once|TRBV15
CATSTGGYTDTQYF
TGTGCCACCAGCACTGGGGGGTACACAGATACGCAGTATTTT
>TRBJ1-1|TRBD1|-|TRBV19
CASSIAPRQGTEAFF
TGTGCCAGTAGTATAGCGCCCCGACAGGGGACTGAAGCTTTCTTT
>TRBJ2-7|-|-|TRBV12-3/TRBV12-4
CASSSSPSRQYF
-
>TRBJ1-2|-|-|TRBV14
CASSRTRGERGYGYTF
TGTGCCAGCAGCCGGACGCGGGGCGAGCGAGGCTATGGCTACACCTTC
>TRBJ1-1|-|-|TRBV4-3
CASSPEDRNTEAFF
TGCGCCAGCAGCCCTGAGGACAGGAACACTGAAGCTTTCTTT
>TRBJ1-2|TRBD1|-|TRBV11-3
CASSLQGALYGYTF
TGTGCCAGCAGCTTACAGGGGGCCCTCTATGGCTACACCTTC
>TRBJ1-2|-|-|TRBV28
CASSLRYSTAGYTF
TGTGCCAGCAGTTTAAGATACAGCACGGCGGGCTACACCTTC
>TRBJ2-2|TRBD1|-|TRBV27
CASSAGQGNTGELFF
TGTGCCAGCAGTGCGGGACAGGGGAACACCGGGGAGCTGTTTTTT
>TRBJ2-7|TRBD1|-|TRBV7-2
CASSVRDRGFEQYF
TGTGCCAGCAGCGTCCGGGACAGGGGGTTCGAGCAGTACTTC
>TRBJ1-1|TRBD1|-|TRBV28
CASSPRTGLNTEAFF
TGTGCCAGCAGTCCCCGGACAGGGCTGAACACTGAAGCTTTCTTT
>TRBJ2-2|TRBD1|-|TRBV2
CASRTQGANTGELFF
TGTGCCAGCAGGACTCAGGGGGCGAACACCGGGGAGCTGTTTTTT
>TRBJ2-4|-|-|TRBV18
CASSPPIAKNIQYF
TGTGCCAGCTCACCCCCAATAGCCAAAAACATTCAGTACTTC
>TRBJ2-1|-|-|TRBV5-5
CASRLGQGTYNEQFF
TGTGCCAGCAGGTTGGGGCAGGGAACCTACAATGAGCAGTTCTTC
>TRBJ2-3|TRBD1|-|TRBV9
CASSDGTGRPDTQYF
TGTGCCAGCAGCGACGGGACAGGGAGGCCAGATACGCAGTATTTT
>TRBJ2-1|TRBD2|-|TRBV2
CASSKLAGKYNEQFF
TGTGCCAGCAGTAAACTAGCGGGGAAGTACAATGAGCAGTTCTTC
>TRBJ1-1|TRBD1|-|TRBV9
CASSRDRLNTEAFF
TGTGCCAGCTCCAGGGACAGACTTAACACTGAAGCTTTCTTT
>TRBJ2-5|-|-|TRBV5-1
CASSRQEGRSETQYF
TGCGCCAGCAGCCGGCAGGAGGGGCGTTCAGAGACCCAGTACTTC
>TRBJ2-7|-|-|TRBV4-1
CASSQKDNYEQYF
TGCGCCAGCAGCCAAAAAGACAACTACGAGCAGTACTTC
>TRBJ2-3|TRBD2|-|TRBV3-1/TRBV3-2
CASSSLAGGTDTQYF
TGTGCCAGCAGCTCTCTAGCGGGAGGCACAGATACGCAGTATTTT
>TRBJ2-3|TRBD2|-|TRBV15
CATSRTSGFFADTQYF
TGTGCCACCAGCAGGACTAGCGGGTTTTTCGCAGATACGCAGTATTTT
>TRBJ1-6|-|-|TRBV3-1/TRBV3-2
CASRRREANSPLHF
TGTGCCAGCAGACGAAGGGAGGCCAATTCACCCCTCCACTTT
>TRBJ1-4|TRBD1|-|TRBV5-4
CASSRDRATNEKLFF
TGTGCCAGCAGCCGGGACAGAGCAACTAATGAAAAACTGTTTTTT
>TRBJ1-2|-|-|TRBV28
CASSFQGINYGYTF
TGTGCCAGCAGTTTTCAGGGAATTAACTATGGCTACACCTTC
>TRBJ1-2|-|few|TRBV7-2
CASSGQSYGYTF
TGTGCCAGCAGTGGACAGTCCTATGGCTACACCTTC
>TRBJ2-1|-|-|TRBV7-3
CASSGGSYNEQFF
TGTGCCAGCTCCGGTGGCTCCTACAATGAGCAGTTCTTC
>TRBJ2-7|TRBD2|-|TRBV30
CAWSTGGPYEQYF
TGTGCCTGGAGTACGGGAGGGCCTTACGAGCAGTACTTC
>TRBJ2-1|TRBD2|-|TRBV28
CASRASGSSNEQFF
TGTGCCAGCAGGGCTAGCGGGAGTTCCAATGAGCAGTTCTTC
>TRBJ1-4|-|few|TRBV7-8
CASSLSRGGEKLFF
TGTGCCAGCAGCTTATCAAGGGGCGGTGAAAAACTGTTTTTT
>TRBJ2-4|-|-|TRBV6-5
CASRSGVQAKNIQYF
TGTGCCAGCAGGTCGGGGGTCCAAGCCAAAAACATTCAGTACTTC
>TRBJ1-2|TRBD1|-|TRBV29-1
CSVESTGWDGYTF
TGCAGCGTCGAGTCGACAGGGTGGGATGGCTACACCTTC
>TRBJ1-1|-|-|TRBV11-3
CASSQNTEAFF
TGTGCCAGCAGCCAGAACACTGAAGCTTTCTTT
>TRBJ1-1|-|-|TRBV5-1
CASSFLQGNTEAFF
TGCGCCAGCAGCTTTTTACAGGGGAACACTGAAGCTTTCTTT
>TRBJ1-1|-|-|TRBV9
CASSVRGGSNSEAFF
TGTGCCAGCAGCGTAAGAGGAGGGTCTAATAGTGAAGCTTTCTTT